The present T cell receptor beta chain was sequenced within a study of blood T cell repertoires in COVID-19. Study in general: Samples of COVID-19 (acute and convalescent) were obtained from the United States, Italy and Spain. PBMCs, B-cell-depleted T cells, or T cells provided the cDNA or gDNA that made up the material.

How the authors handled the data: Amplified reference gene primers provided the basis for estimating nucleated cell counts. TCRdb's copy holds only in-frame clones and misses some; the assay was immunoSEQ multiplex PCR. The V and J calls and clone size are taken from that table; D and trimming were inferred from the DNA. This sample yields under 55,000 clones, of which less than 80% are seen a single time; roughly 25% belongs to the top ten. The germline V gene encodes CDR1 MGHRA and CDR2 YSYEKL. The ends lost 0 bases at V and 4 bases at J; junction bases unmatched: 5. This CDR3 spans 16 amino acids.

This TCR derives from a man between 65 and 85 years old with acute or convalescent COVID-19. The sequencing sample was made of peripheral blood. The V gene is TRBV4-1, the J gene TRBJ2-7, with TRBD1 identical over 11 bases. The CDR3: CASSQDPGTGGYEQYF. The CDR3 region has the DNA TGCGCCAGCAGCCAAGACCCCGGGACAGGGGGGTACGAGCAGTACTTC.